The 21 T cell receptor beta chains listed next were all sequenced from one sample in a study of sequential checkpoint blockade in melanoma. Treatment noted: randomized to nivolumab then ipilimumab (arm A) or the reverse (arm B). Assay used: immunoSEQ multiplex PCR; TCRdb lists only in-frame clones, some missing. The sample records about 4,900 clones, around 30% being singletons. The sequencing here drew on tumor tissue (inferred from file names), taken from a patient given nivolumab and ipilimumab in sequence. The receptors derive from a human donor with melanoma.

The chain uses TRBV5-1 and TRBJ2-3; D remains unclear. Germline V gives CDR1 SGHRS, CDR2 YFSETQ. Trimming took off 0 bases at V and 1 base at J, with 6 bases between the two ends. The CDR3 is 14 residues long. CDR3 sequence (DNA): TGCGCCAGCAGCTTGGCGGATGGCACAGATACGCAGTATTTT. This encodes CASSLADGTDTQYF.

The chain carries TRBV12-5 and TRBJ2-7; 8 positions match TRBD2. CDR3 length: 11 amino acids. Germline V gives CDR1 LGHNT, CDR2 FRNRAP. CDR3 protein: CASGSSYEQYF. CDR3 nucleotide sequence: TGTGCCAGCGGGAGCTCCTACGAGCAGTACTTC.

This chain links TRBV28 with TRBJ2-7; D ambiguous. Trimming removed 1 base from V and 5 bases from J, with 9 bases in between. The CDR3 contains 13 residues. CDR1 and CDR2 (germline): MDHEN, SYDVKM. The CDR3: CASSLFGDDEQYF. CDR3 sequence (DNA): TGTGCCAGCAGTTTATTCGGCGATGACGAGCAGTACTTC.

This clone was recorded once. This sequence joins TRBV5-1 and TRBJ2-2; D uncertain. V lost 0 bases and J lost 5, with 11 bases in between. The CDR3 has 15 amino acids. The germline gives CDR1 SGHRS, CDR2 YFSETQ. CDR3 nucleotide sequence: TGCGCCAGCAGCTTGGCTACAGCCGATACCGGGGAGCTGTTTTTT. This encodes CASSLATADTGELFF.

CDR3 DNA sequence: TGTGCTAGTGGTCCGGGACAGTTAGATGAAAAACTGTTTTTT. It yields the protein CASGPGQLDEKLFF. The chain joins TRBV12-5 to TRBJ1-4, with TRBD1 matching 7 bases. Germline trimming cut 5 bases from V and 6 bases from J; bases unmatched to any gene: 6. This CDR3 region has 14 residues. Germline assignment: CDR1 LGHNT and CDR2 FRNRAP.

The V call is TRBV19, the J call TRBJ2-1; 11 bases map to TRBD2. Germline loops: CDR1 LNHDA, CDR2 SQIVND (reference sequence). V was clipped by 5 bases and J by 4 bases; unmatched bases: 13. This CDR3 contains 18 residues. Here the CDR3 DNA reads TGTGCCAGTAGTCTCATAGGGGGGACTAGCGGTATTTACAATGAGCAGTTCTTC. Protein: CASSLIGGTSGIYNEQFF.

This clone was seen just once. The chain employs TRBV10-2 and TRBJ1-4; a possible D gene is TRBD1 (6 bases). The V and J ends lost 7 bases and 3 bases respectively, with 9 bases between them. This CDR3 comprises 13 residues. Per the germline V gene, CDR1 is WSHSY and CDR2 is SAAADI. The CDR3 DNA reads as TGCGCCAGCATGGACAGCTCTAATGAAAAACTGTTTTTT. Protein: CASMDSSNEKLFF.

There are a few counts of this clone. This CDR3 reads CASSIQGYHEQYF. CDR3 DNA sequence: TGTGCCAGTAGCATACAGGGGTACCACGAGCAGTACTTC. The chain recombines TRBV19 with TRBJ2-7; 7 bases are shared with TRBD1. With V trimmed by 6 bases and J by 5 bases, 7 bases remained unmatched. This CDR3 is 13 amino acids long. Germline V gene sequence: CDR1 LNHDA, CDR2 SQIVND (reference sequence).

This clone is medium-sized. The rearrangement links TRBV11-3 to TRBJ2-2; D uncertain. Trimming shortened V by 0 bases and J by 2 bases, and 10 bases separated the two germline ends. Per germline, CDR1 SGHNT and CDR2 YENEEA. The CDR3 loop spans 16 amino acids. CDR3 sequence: CASSLEYGDNTGELFF. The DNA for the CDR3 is TGTGCCAGCAGCTTAGAATATGGGGATAACACCGGGGAGCTGTTTTTT.

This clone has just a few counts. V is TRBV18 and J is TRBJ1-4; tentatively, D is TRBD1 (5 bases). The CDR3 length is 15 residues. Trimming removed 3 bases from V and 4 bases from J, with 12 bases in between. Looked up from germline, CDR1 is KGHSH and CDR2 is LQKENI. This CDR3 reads CASSPRGSDNEKLFF. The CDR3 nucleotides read TGTGCCAGCTCACCTAGGGGCAGTGATAATGAAAAACTGTTTTTT.

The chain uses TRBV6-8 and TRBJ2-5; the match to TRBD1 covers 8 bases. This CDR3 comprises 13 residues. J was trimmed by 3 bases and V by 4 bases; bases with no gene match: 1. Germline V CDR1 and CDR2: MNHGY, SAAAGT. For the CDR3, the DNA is TGTGCCAGCAGTTCGACAGGGGAAGAGACCCAGTACTTC. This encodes CASSSTGEETQYF.

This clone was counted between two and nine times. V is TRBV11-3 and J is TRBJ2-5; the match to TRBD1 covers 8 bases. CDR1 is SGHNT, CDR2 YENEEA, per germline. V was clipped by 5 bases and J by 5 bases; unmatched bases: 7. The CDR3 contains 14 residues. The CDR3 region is CASSPRTGMETQYF. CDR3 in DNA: TGTGCCAGCAGCCCCCGGACAGGGATGGAGACCCAGTACTTC.

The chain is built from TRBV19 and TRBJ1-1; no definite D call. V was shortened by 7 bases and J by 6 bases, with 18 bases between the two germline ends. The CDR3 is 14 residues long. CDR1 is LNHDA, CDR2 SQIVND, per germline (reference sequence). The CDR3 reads CASTPQRTRSEAFF. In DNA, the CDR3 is TGTGCCAGTACCCCCCAACGGACCCGTTCTGAAGCTTTCTTT.

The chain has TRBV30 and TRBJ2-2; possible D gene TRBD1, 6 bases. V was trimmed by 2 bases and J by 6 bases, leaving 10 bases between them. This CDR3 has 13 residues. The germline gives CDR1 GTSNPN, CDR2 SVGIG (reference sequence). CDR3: CAWSPEGAGELFF. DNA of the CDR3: TGTGCCTGGAGTCCTGAGGGGGCCGGGGAGCTGTTTTTT.

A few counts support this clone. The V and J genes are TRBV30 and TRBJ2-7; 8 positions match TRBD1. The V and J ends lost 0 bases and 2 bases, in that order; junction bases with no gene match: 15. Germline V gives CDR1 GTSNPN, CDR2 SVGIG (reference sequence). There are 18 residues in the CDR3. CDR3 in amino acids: CAWSVSRDRFSRAYEQYF. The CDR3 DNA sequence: TGTGCCTGGAGTGTAAGCCGGGACAGGTTTTCTAGGGCCTACGAGCAGTACTTC.

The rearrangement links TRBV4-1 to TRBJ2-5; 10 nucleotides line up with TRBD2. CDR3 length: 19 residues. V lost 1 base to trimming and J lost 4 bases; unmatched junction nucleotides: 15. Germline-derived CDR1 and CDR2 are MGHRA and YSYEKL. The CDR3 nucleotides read TGCGCCAGCAGCCAAGTACAGAGCGGGGGGGCGATGGGTAGAGAGACCCAGTACTTC. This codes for CASSQVQSGGAMGRETQYF.

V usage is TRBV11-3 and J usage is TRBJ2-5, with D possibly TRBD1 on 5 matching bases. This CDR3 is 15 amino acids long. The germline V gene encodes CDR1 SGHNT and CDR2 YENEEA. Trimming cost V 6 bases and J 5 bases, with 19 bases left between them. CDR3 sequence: CASRPGLGASETQYF. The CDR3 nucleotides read TGTGCCAGCAGACCCGGGCTAGGGGCCAGTGAGACCCAGTACTTC.

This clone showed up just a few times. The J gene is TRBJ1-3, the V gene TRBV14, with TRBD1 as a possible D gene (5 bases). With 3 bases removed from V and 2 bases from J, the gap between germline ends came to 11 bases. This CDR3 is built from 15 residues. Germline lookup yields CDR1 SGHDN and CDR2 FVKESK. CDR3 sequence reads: CASSHLTGPGNTIYF. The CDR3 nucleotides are TGTGCCAGCAGCCACCTAACAGGACCTGGAAACACCATATATTTT.

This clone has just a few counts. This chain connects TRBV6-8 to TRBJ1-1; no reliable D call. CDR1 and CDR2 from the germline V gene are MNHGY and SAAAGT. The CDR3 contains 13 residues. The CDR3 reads CVALSHMNTEAFF. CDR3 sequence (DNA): TGTGTGGCCCTTTCCCATATGAACACTGAAGCTTTCTTT.

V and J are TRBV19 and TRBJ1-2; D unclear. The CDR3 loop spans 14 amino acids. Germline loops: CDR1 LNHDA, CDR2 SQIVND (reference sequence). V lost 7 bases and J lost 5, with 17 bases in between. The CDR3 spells CASIGRSGVYGYTF. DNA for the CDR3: TGTGCCAGTATCGGGCGATCAGGAGTATATGGCTACACCTTC. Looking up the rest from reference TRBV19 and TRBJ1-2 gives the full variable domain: DGGITQSPKYLFRKEGQNVTLSCEQNLNHDAMYWYRQDPGQGLRLIYYSQIVNDFQKGDIAEGYSVSREKKESFPLTVTSAQKNPTAFYLCASIGRSGVYGYTFGSGTRLTVV.

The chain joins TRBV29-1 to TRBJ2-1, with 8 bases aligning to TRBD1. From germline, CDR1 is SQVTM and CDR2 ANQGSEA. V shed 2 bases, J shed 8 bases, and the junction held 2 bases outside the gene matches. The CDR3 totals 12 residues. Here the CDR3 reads CSVELTGDEQFF. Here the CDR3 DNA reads TGCAGCGTTGAACTGACAGGGGATGAGCAGTTCTTC.